This T cell receptor (beta chain) was sequenced in a study of read filtering for tumor transcriptome and immune sequencing. Study overall: TCR-mapped reads were about 4.05 to 10.27 million with IR-seq versus about 80 to 1273 with RNA-seq. General study findings and limits: In IR-seq, single-read clonotypes were approximately 79% of clonotypes but about 3.5% of reads. Without single-read clonotypes, shared clonotype proportions correlated more between IR-seq and RNA-seq. This fraction held mixed bone marrow immune cells after CD138-negative sorting.

Between the trimmed V and J ends, which lost 6 bases and 9 bases, there was a span of 18 bases. The CDR3 is made up of 14 amino acids. Germline lookup yields CDR1 MNHEY and CDR2 SMNVEV (reference sequence). Molecular barcoded adaptors covering alpha/delta and beta/gamma chains were used on roughly 400 ng RNA. Via MiXCR, TCRdb re-called the reads, giving one row per CDR3 protein. The sample has 85,000 or so distinct CDR3 sequences, over 9% seen once; the top ten hold about 15%. This clonotype was picked up many times. Its antigen is unknown. The source is a donor at least 40 years old with multiple myeloma. This chain links TRBV27 with TRBJ1-5; D is uncertain. Sequencing was performed on a population of CD138-negative cells sorted from bone marrow. Here the CDR3 reads CASSAEGILGPQHF. The DNA for the CDR3 is TGTGCCAGCAGCGCGGAAGGCATTTTGGGGCCCCAGCATTTT.